The source of this T cell receptor (beta chain) is a study of cytomegalovirus exposure and HLA in healthy donors (TCRdb year 2017). About the full investigation: According to an earlier analysis of several hundred of the donors, 150 million to 200 million T cells yielded 117 million unique TCR beta sequences and 276 Gb of sequence data. HLA typing covered class I and class II loci at four-digit resolution. An early release that covered fewer than 800 HLA-typed donors contained approximately 300 gigabases of sequencing data and tens of millions of unique TCR sequences. In a later analysis, previously published TCR beta repertoires from 666 donors were re-analyzed and high-resolution HLA genotyping was added so that TCR occurrence patterns could be studied. Of the roughly 430 genotyped donors, roughly 80% fell in the genetic ancestry cluster associated with self-reported Caucasian donors. The later analysis used no new phenotypic data to find candidate immune exposures, relying instead on TCR beta sequences and their occurrence across donors. All discovery cohort repertoires had been generated on a single sequencing platform. A later genetic analysis used genome-wide SNP genotypes for 398 of the 666 donors, treating that subset as a discovery cohort. Besides the first cohort of around 700 subjects, a separate validation cohort made up of over a hundred different subjects was used. The study aimed to test whether signatures of past pathogen exposure could be identified by cataloging public T cell receptors. Using immunosequencing, the study profiled T cell repertoires from some 670 subjects and related those repertoires to cytomegalovirus serostatus. Across 300 to 500 genotyped donors of the cohort, an average of roughly 200,000 unique TCR beta nucleotide sequences per donor were sequenced, and about a sixth of those sequences were non-productive. Donor age, sex, ethnicity and CMV serostatus were compiled together with the repertoire data. High-throughput TCR immunosequencing, statistical association of individual TCRs with disease status, and machine learning were combined to predict cytomegalovirus infection status. The number of donors typed differed by locus, with about 629-630 for A, B, C, DRB1 and DQB1, more than 500 for DQA1, 600 to 610 for DPA1, and roughly 450 for DPB1. Because of strong linkage in the cohort, five DR-DQ haplotypes were treated as single units for association and clustering. An earlier analysis of nearly 600 of the donors applied high-throughput TCR beta sequencing to assess whether each TCR beta V gene segment acted as functional or pseudogenic. Findings and caveats that apply to the study as a whole: Because counts were too low, roughly 17 rarely observed V segments, including chromosome 9 orphons, were left out of the earlier analysis of 500 to 750 of the donors. The authors suggested that the approach could potentially be extended to other disease states and immunological phenotypes. The study listed 170 or so TCR beta chains as associated with cytomegalovirus. The presence/absence analyses assumed that sequencing depth was roughly uniform across donors, and that assumption may not be true. In vitro tests confirmed that three of the cytomegalovirus-associated TCR beta chains recognize cytomegalovirus antigens. Specific HLA alleles were associated with 16,951 TCR beta sequences at a false discovery rate of 0.05 in a later analysis. In a later analysis, HLA-associated TCR beta chains showed more clonal expansion and lower generation probabilities than non-associated chains that were equally common. A later analysis found that TCR association rates varied across HLA loci, with DRB1 alleles showing the most associated TCRs and HLA-C alleles the fewest. While some public TCRs were present in many individuals, most TCR sequences turned up only very rarely across donors. For the cohort, immune exposure information was limited to CMV serostatus. The classifier was reported to diagnose cytomegalovirus status with high specificity and sensitivity in both the original and validation cohorts. Most CMV-associated TCR beta chains appeared to be HLA-restricted in a later analysis, and the HLA associations seemed to be driven largely by CMV exposure. This cohort had only TCR beta chains sequenced, and the lack of alpha or paired-chain data limited which features could be detected. Because HLA typing was unavailable for some donors at each locus, only the typed subset was used in association tests. In an earlier analysis of approximately 590 of the donors, most TCR beta V segments were observed in productive rearrangements about 87% or about 30% of the time, broadly matching IMGT annotations. Several of the top co-occurrence clusters appeared to be linked to parvovirus B19, influenza, CMV and Epstein-Barr virus, according to a later analysis. Strong co-occurrence of HLA alleles, especially DR and DQ, made assigning TCR associations to individual alleles difficult. An association between a missense DCLRE1C variant and V-gene and J-gene trimming of TCR beta chains was found in a later genetic analysis and replicated in an independent cohort. In a later genetic analysis, fewer N-insertions in productive TCRs were reported among donors in an Asian-associated ancestry cluster than the approximately 710-donor mean. A cluster of highly shared sequence variants was judged likely to represent a technical artifact of the sequencing pipeline. Correlated functional status among segregating V segments might be attributable to linkage disequilibrium, but an unknown experimental factor could not be ruled out. A further reported finding was that TCR beta sequences accurately predicted the HLA-A and HLA-B alleles for most subjects in the first cohort.

In total, roughly 710 healthy bone marrow donors made up the cohort. Cohort members were all nominally healthy when sampled, although unrecorded immune exposures were likely present. The donor was CMV seropositive and was included in the group of some 290 seropositive cohort members. Each donor provided a peripheral blood sample, and peripheral blood mononuclear cells were used for TCR beta sequencing. The Qiagen DNeasy Blood Extraction Kit was used to extract genomic DNA from the blood cell samples. On this clone itself: What this receptor recognizes is not known. Base qualities are not provided; no much larger clone lies one nucleotide away.

Library preparation employed the immunoSEQ multiplex PCR assay. A mixture of 60 forward primers for TCR Vbeta segments and 13 reverse primers for TCR Jbeta segments was used in the multiplex PCR. A multiplex PCR assay on genomic DNA amplified the CDR3 region of rearranged TCR beta genes. Amplified TCR beta libraries were sequenced as 87-base-pair reads on the Illumina HiSeq System. Per the source publication's procedure: Across the 600 to 700 repertoires, a later analysis counted about 81 million unique TCR beta chains, roughly 11 million of which were shared by at least two donors. Raw reads were error-corrected and collapsed into unique sequences by a nearest-neighbor algorithm in which closely related sequences were merged to remove PCR and sequencing errors. CDR3 sequences were aligned to IMGT reference sequences to assign V, D and J gene segments. For a sequence to be retained, a match of at least six nucleotides to both a V gene segment and a J gene segment was required. A rearrangement counted as productive if the CDR3 had no stop codons and remained in frame with V and J, and every other rearrangement counted as non-productive. CDR3 was defined by IMGT convention, running from the second conserved V-encoded cysteine to the conserved J-encoded phenylalanine. The earlier analysis of about 560 of the donors excluded any sequence lacking an unambiguous match to a single V gene segment. An earlier analysis of approximately 590 of the donors classified V segments as functional when productive rearrangements were above 56.7% and as segregating when the standard deviation between donors was above 5%. A statistical classification framework was built to diagnose cytomegalovirus status from the catalog of TCR beta chain sequences. A later analysis assigned V and J genes by comparing TCR nucleotide sequences with IMGT/GENE-DB human TR gene sequences. In a later analysis, CDR3 sequences and most-parsimonious VDJ recombination scenarios were assigned using the TCRdist pipeline. In a later analysis, each TCR beta chain was defined by its CDR3 amino acid sequence together with its V-gene family, and reads without a unique V-gene family were excluded. A later analysis removed 500 to 600 highly shared, low-generation-probability nucleotide sequences to deal with suspected cross-contamination and a sequencing artifact. In a later analysis, a clonal expansion index for each public chain was calculated from normalized within-repertoire ranks of inferred template counts. Generation probabilities in a later analysis came from a VDJ recombination model fitted to out-of-frame rearrangements, and those results were checked against IGoR. In a later analysis, hypergeometric tests were used to score TCR-TCR, TCR-HLA and TCR-CMV co-occurrence, with a repertoire-size bias correction applied to TCR pairs. A later analysis estimated false discovery rates by permuting HLA or CMV assignments 20 times. In a later analysis, co-occurring TCRs were grouped using DBSCAN, and TCRdist sequence similarity was added for clustering within HLA-allele-positive subsets. For co-occurrence clustering, repertoires with fewer than 30,000 or more than 120,000 public chains were excluded, along with five repertoires with anomalous nucleotide sharing. In TCRdb, the immuneACCESS table is reduced to in-frame sequences with V and J assigned. These tables do not hold every clone; where another copy was compared, an unresolved V gene accounts for under half, and the others remain unexplained. V and J calls and clone size are those listed in that table; D and trimming were worked out from the DNA. For this sample the table gives 190,000 or so clones, of which more than 65% were detected only once. Of the sample, roughly 1.4% falls within the top ten clones.

This sequence was found in a girl aged 10 to 17 in good health and CMV-seropositive. Sequencing was carried out using PBMCs.

The CDR3 protein is CASSLSHSSYEQYF. DNA sequence: TGTGCCAGCAGTTTATCGCACAGCTCCTACGAGCAGTACTTC. The sequence is built from TRBV27 and TRBJ2-7; the D segment cannot be called with confidence. V loses 0 bases of germline sequence and J loses 0 bases, and the interval between the two ends is 6 bases. Based on the germline V gene (reference sequence), the CDR1 and CDR2 sequences are MNHEY and SMNVEV. From cysteine to phenylalanine, the CDR3 is 14 amino acids long. Only the CDR3 DNA is retained, 42 bases long and in frame from the first base.